This passage covers 29 T cell receptor beta chains from one sample sequenced in a study of T cell responses to AZD1222 COVID-19 vaccine. Assay: immunoSEQ multiplex PCR; the TCRdb copy retains only in-frame clones and omits some. The sample shows over 95,000 clones, roughly nine tenths of them seen only once. The sample consisted of peripheral blood, taken on day 0 of AZD1222 vaccination. The receptors derive from an adult in good health.

The chain employs TRBV7-9 and TRBJ1-3; TRBD1 is a possible D gene (5 bases). This CDR3 comprises 15 residues. The V end was cut by 5 bases, the J end by 3 bases, with 14 bases between. Per germline, CDR1 SEHNR and CDR2 FQNEAQ (reference sequence). CDR3 sequence reads: CASSPETVIGNTIYF. CDR3 sequence (DNA): TGTGCCAGCAGCCCGGAGACAGTAATTGGAAACACCATATATTTT.

The chain joins TRBV7-2 to TRBJ2-5; D uncertain. Trimming removed 1 base from V and 5 bases from J, with 8 bases in between. Germline V gives CDR1 SGHTA, CDR2 FQGNSA. This CDR3 is 13 amino acids long. The CDR3 DNA follows: TGTGCCAGCAGCTTAGGCGGTGTCGAGACCCAGTACTTC. It translates to CASSLGGVETQYF.

The chain employs TRBV20-1 and TRBJ1-5; D is uncertain. V lost 0 bases and J 6 bases, leaving 3 bases between the germline ends. Germline CDR1 reads DFQATT; CDR2 reads SNEGSKA (reference sequence). The CDR3 sequence is 11 residues long. The chain's CDR3 is CSAREGQPQHF. CDR3 coding DNA: TGCAGTGCTAGAGAGGGTCAGCCCCAGCATTTT.

The chain carries TRBV19 and TRBJ2-7, with D perhaps matching TRBD1 (6 bases). Trimming shortened V by 5 bases and J by 2 bases, and 10 bases separated the two germline ends. The germline V gene has CDR1 LNHDA and CDR2 SQIVND (reference sequence). The CDR3 spans 13 residues. Here the CDR3 DNA reads TGTGCCAGTAGTCTCGGACAGCCCTACGAGCAGTACTTC. Amino acid sequence: CASSLGQPYEQYF.

V and J are TRBV7-2 and TRBJ1-2, with D possibly TRBD1 on 6 matching bases. Germline lookup yields CDR1 SGHTA and CDR2 FQGNSA. Trimming took off 0 bases at V and 3 bases at J, with 8 bases between the two ends. This CDR3 is built from 14 residues. DNA of the CDR3: TGTGCCAGCAGCTTAGCGGCAGGGGACTATGGCTACACCTTC. This sequence encodes CASSLAAGDYGYTF.

The gene calls are TRBV2 and TRBJ1-4; TRBD1 aligns across 11 bases. With 2 bases clipped from V and 6 bases from J, the junction kept 8 bases outside the gene matches. CDR3 length: 17 residues. Germline CDR1 is SNHLY and CDR2 is FYNNEI. CDR3 sequence: CASSESGQGAWDEKLFF. The CDR3 DNA is TGTGCCAGCAGTGAATCCGGACAGGGGGCGTGGGATGAAAAACTGTTTTTT.

The chain is built from TRBV30 and TRBJ1-5; D is perhaps TRBD1 (6 bases). CDR3 length: 13 amino acids. CDR1 GTSNPN and CDR2 SVGIG come from the germline V gene (reference sequence). CDR3 nucleotides: TGTGGGATGGCTGGGGGCTACAATCAGCCCCAGCATTTT. It specifies CGMAGGYNQPQHF.

The count of this clone is one. V is TRBV6-1 and J is TRBJ1-3; D remains unclear. Trimming removed 7 bases from V and 3 bases from J, with 13 bases in between. Per germline, CDR1 MNHNS and CDR2 SASEGT. The CDR3 length is 14 residues. CDR3 residues: CASTGRLFGNTIYF. CDR3 coding DNA: TGTGCCAGCACCGGGCGGCTATTTGGAAACACCATATATTTT.

This clone was detected only once. This chain links TRBV3-1 (or the pseudogene TRBV3-2) with TRBJ1-4; TRBD1 matches at 9 bases. The V segment lost 0 bases and the J segment 7 bases; nucleotides outside the gene matches: 6. The germline CDR1 and CDR2 sequences are LGHDT and YNNKEL (reference sequence). The CDR3 has 16 amino acids. As DNA, the CDR3 is TGTGCCAGCAGCCAAGATACAGGGGGCGCAGGTGAAAAACTGTTTTTT. Residues: CASSQDTGGAGEKLFF.

J is TRBJ1-3 and V is TRBV30; D unclear. Trimming removed 0 bases from V and 3 bases from J, with 15 bases in between. Germline values: CDR1 GTSNPN, CDR2 SVGIG (reference sequence). This CDR3 comprises 16 residues. The CDR3 sequence is CAWSVLLGRNGNTIYF. The DNA for the CDR3 is TGTGCCTGGAGTGTACTCCTAGGGAGGAATGGAAACACCATATATTTT.

The chain is built from TRBV5-1 and TRBJ1-2, with D possibly matching TRBD1 (5 bases). The CDR3 contains 14 residues. V lost 7 bases, J lost 8 bases, and 21 bases lay in between. CDR1 is SGHRS, CDR2 YFSETQ, per germline. DNA for the CDR3: TGCGCCAGCCGTACCCTGCCAGGGAGTGGAGGCTACACCTTC. Its translation is CASRTLPGSGGYTF.

V usage is TRBV6-5 and J usage is TRBJ1-5, with D maybe TRBD1 (5 bases). V lost 7 bases and J lost 4, with 17 bases in between. Germline values: CDR1 MNHEY, CDR2 SVGAGI. The CDR3 is 15 residues long. The CDR3 sequence is CASTSGRGRNQPQHF. CDR3 nucleotide sequence: TGTGCCAGCACCTCGGGACGAGGGAGGAATCAGCCCCAGCATTTT.

This clone was recorded only once. The rearrangement uses TRBV19 and TRBJ1-1; D possibly corresponds to TRBD1 (6 bases). Germline CDR1 LNHDA, CDR2 SQIVND (reference sequence). V was shortened by 3 bases and J by 5 bases, with 13 bases between the two germline ends. The CDR3 is 14 amino acids. The CDR3 region is CASSIRRGGTEAFF. The DNA of the CDR3 is TGTGCCAGTAGTATTAGGCGAGGGGGGACTGAAGCTTTCTTT.

The CDR3 spells CASSHRAAQEDSRRALHF. DNA for the CDR3: TGCGCCAGCAGCCACCGGGCCGCTCAGGAGGATTCACGGAGGGCCCTCCACTTT. The chain carries TRBV4-1 and TRBJ1-6; D is ambiguous. This CDR3 region has 18 residues. Germline V lookup: CDR1 MGHRA, CDR2 YSYEKL. V dropped 3 bases and J dropped 14 bases, with 29 bases sitting between them.

The gene calls are TRBV7-9 and TRBJ2-7; the D gene could be TRBD1 or TRBD2 (5 bases each). The CDR3 has 13 residues. V dropped 4 bases and J dropped 2 bases, with 9 bases sitting between them. Germline V lookup: CDR1 SEHNR, CDR2 FQNEAQ (reference sequence). Here the CDR3 reads CASSSWDPYEQYF. Here the CDR3 DNA reads TGTGCCAGCAGCTCTTGGGACCCCTACGAGCAGTACTTC.

The CDR3 here is CASSPRQSHRGYTF. The CDR3 coding sequence is TGTGCCAGTAGTCCACGGCAGAGCCACCGTGGCTACACCTTC. The chain carries TRBV19 and TRBJ1-2; D call uncertain. V lost 5 bases and J lost 7, with 17 bases in between. In germline, CDR1 is LNHDA, CDR2 SQIVND (reference sequence). The CDR3 length is 14 residues.

This chain connects TRBV9 to TRBJ1-5; D gene ambiguous. Per germline, CDR1 SGDLS and CDR2 YYNGEE. This CDR3 is built from 15 residues. Trimming left V 1 base short and J 2 bases short, with 10 bases between. The CDR3 DNA reads as TGTGCCAGCAGCGTATCGGGGAGCGGCAATCAGCCCCAGCATTTT. Its translation: CASSVSGSGNQPQHF.

V usage is TRBV27 and J usage is TRBJ1-1, with 8 bases matching TRBD1. V lost 8 bases, J lost 7 bases, and 9 bases stayed unmatched. Per the germline V gene, CDR1 is MNHEY and CDR2 is SMNVEV (reference sequence). CDR3 length equals 13 residues. The CDR3 here is CASGPQGVIEAFF. The CDR3 nucleotides are TGTGCCAGCGGCCCACAGGGGGTCATTGAAGCTTTCTTT.

The chain recombines TRBV10-3 with TRBJ2-2; TRBD2 matches at 12 bases. After removal of 3 bases from V and 4 bases from J, the junction contained 9 bases not matched to a gene. This CDR3 spans 18 amino acids. CDR1 and CDR2 from the germline V gene are ENHRY and SYGVKD. CDR3 sequence reads: CAISEGLAGGQRTGELFF. CDR3 nucleotides: TGTGCCATCAGTGAAGGGCTAGCGGGGGGGCAGCGCACCGGGGAGCTGTTTTTT.

The J gene is TRBJ1-2, the V gene TRBV28; a weak D match, TRBD1 (5 bases). Trimming pared 7 bases from V and 8 bases from J, leaving 11 bases between. This CDR3 spans 11 amino acids. Per the germline V gene, CDR1 is MDHEN and CDR2 is SYDVKM. The CDR3 DNA is TGTGCCAGCACTAAGGGGCGCGGCTACACCTTC. Amino acid sequence: CASTKGRGYTF.

In regard to this clone: At one end, the junction sequence differs from germline, possibly due to a read error. This chain joins TRBV20-1 and TRBJ1-1; D is unclear. Germline-derived CDR1 and CDR2 are DFQATT and SNEGSKA (reference sequence). This CDR3 region has 11 residues. This chain's CDR3 is CSARGVAEAFF. CDR3 DNA: TGCAGTGCGAGAGGAGTGGCTGAAGCTTTCTTT.

This sequence joins TRBV6-2 or TRBV6-3 and TRBJ1-2; the D gene is possibly TRBD1 (6 bases). In germline, CDR1 is MNHEY, CDR2 SVGEGT. The CDR3 contains 13 residues. The germline V and J ends were trimmed by 5 bases and 4 bases, with 11 bases remaining between them. The CDR3 DNA follows: TGTGCCAGCAGTCAACAGGGTATCTATGGCTACACCTTC. Protein sequence: CASSQQGIYGYTF.

V gene TRBV6-1 combines with J gene TRBJ1-1, with unresolved D. The CDR3 consists of 15 residues. The germline V gene encodes CDR1 MNHNS and CDR2 SASEGT. Trimming pared 3 bases from V and 1 base from J, leaving 12 bases between. The CDR3 loop reads CASSDTGNPNTEAFF. CDR3 in DNA: TGTGCCAGCAGTGACACGGGGAACCCGAACACTGAAGCTTTCTTT.

The chain combines TRBV6-5 with TRBJ2-7; possibly TRBD2 for D (6 bases). Per the germline V gene, CDR1 is MNHEY and CDR2 is SVGAGI. Trimming removed 7 bases from V and 2 bases from J, with 15 bases in between. The CDR3 sequence is 14 residues long. CDR3: CASTRSGGTYEQYF. CDR3 DNA: TGTGCCAGCACCAGATCCGGCGGGACCTACGAGCAGTACTTC.

This clone has only a few counts. The chain employs TRBV6-6 and TRBJ2-6; possibly TRBD1 or TRBD2 for D (5 bases each). The CDR3 extends over 17 amino acids. V shed 5 bases and J shed 0 bases, with 14 bases lying between them. Germline lookup yields CDR1 MNHNY and CDR2 SVGAGI (reference sequence). CDR3: CASSPRGLSSGANVLTF. The CDR3 DNA is TGTGCCAGCAGTCCCCGGGGCCTCAGCTCTGGGGCCAACGTCCTGACTTTC.

The genes are TRBV4-2 and TRBJ1-2; tentatively, D is TRBD1 (5 bases). The germline CDR1 and CDR2 sequences are LGHNA and YNFKEQ. The CDR3 loop spans 12 amino acids. Trimming stripped 5 bases from V and 7 bases from J, with 11 bases between. The CDR3 coding sequence is TGTGCCAGCAGCAGAAGTGGGGGTGGCTACACCTTC. Translation gives CASSRSGGGYTF.

The chain recombines TRBV5-1 with TRBJ2-2; TRBD2 matches at 12 bases. The CDR3 totals 15 residues. Germline loops: CDR1 SGHRS, CDR2 YFSETQ. Trimming cost V 4 bases and J 5 bases; bases outside gene matches: 3. The CDR3 is CASSRTSGGTGELFF. CDR3 in DNA: TGCGCCAGCAGCCGAACTAGCGGGGGGACCGGGGAGCTGTTTTTT.

CDR3 DNA: TGTGCCAGTAGTCCTCCGACAGCCGAAGAGACCCAGTACTTC. Protein sequence: CASSPPTAEETQYF. V is TRBV19 and J is TRBJ2-5, with D tentatively TRBD1 (5 bases). Trimming pared 5 bases from V and 3 bases from J, leaving 13 bases between. CDR1 LNHDA and CDR2 SQIVND come from the germline V gene (reference sequence). This CDR3 is built from 14 residues.

The chain uses TRBV7-2 and TRBJ1-1; D is ambiguous. This CDR3 contains 13 residues. V was clipped by 7 bases and J by 4 bases, with 13 bases between them. The germline V gene has CDR1 SGHTA and CDR2 FQGNSA. CDR3 coding DNA: TGTGCCAGCAACCCCGGGGTAGTCACTGAAGCTTTCTTT. Its translation: CASNPGVVTEAFF.